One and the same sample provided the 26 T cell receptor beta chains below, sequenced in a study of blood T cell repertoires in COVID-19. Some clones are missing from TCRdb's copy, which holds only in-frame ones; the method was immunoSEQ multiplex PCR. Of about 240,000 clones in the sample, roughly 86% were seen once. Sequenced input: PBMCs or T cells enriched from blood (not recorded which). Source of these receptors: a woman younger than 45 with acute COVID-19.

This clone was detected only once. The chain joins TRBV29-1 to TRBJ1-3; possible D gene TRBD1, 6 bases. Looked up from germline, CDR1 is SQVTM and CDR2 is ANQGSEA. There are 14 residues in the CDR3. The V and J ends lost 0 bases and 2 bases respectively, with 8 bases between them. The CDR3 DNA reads TGCAGCGTTGAAGACGGGGGGCCTGGAAACACCATATATTTT. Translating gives CSVEDGGPGNTIYF.

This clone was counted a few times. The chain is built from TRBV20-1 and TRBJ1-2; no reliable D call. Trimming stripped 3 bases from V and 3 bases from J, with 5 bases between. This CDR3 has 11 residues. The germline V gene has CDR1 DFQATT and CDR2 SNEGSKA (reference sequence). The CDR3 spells CSARGDYGYTF. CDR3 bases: TGCAGTGCTAGGGGAGACTATGGCTACACCTTC.

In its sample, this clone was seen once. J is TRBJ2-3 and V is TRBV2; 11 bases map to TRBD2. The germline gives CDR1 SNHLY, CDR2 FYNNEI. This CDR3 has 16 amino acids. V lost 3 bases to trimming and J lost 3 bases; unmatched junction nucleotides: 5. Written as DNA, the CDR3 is TGTGCCAGCAGTGATTTTCTAGCGGGGGGTACAGATACGCAGTATTTT. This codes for CASSDFLAGGTDTQYF.

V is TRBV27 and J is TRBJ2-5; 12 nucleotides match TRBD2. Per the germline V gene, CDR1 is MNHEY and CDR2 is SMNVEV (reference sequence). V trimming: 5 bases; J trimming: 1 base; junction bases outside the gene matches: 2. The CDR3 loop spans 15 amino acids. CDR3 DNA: TGTGCCAGCAGTCTAGCGGGGGGGGTCCAAGAGACCCAGTACTTC. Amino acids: CASSLAGGVQETQYF.

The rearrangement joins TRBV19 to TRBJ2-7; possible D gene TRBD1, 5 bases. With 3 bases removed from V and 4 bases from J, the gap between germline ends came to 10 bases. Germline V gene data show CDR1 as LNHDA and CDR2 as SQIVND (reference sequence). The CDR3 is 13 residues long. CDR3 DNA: TGTGCCAGTAGTATCCAGGGTCAGTACGAGCAGTACTTC. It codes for CASSIQGQYEQYF.

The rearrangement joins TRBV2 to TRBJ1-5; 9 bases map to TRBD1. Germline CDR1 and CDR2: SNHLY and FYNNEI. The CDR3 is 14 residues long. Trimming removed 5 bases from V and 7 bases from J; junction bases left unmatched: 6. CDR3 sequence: CASSLGQGRQPQHF. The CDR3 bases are TGTGCCAGCAGTCTGGGACAGGGCAGACAGCCCCAGCATTTT.

CDR3 in DNA: TGCAGCGCTTGGGGCTCTAACAGGGGCCTTATGAACACTGAAGCTTTCTTT. This gives the protein CSAWGSNRGLMNTEAFF. The V call is TRBV29-1, the J call TRBJ1-1, with TRBD1 matching 7 bases. The CDR3 spans 17 residues. The J segment lost 0 bases and the V segment lost 7 bases, leaving 17 bases of the junction unmatched. Germline values: CDR1 SQVTM, CDR2 ANQGSEA.

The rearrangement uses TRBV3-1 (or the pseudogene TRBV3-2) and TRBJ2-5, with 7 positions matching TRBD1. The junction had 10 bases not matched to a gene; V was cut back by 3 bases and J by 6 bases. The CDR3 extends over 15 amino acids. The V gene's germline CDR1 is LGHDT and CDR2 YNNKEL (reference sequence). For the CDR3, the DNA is TGTGCCAGCAGCCAGGCAAACAGGGGTAGGCAGACCCAGTACTTC. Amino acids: CASSQANRGRQTQYF.

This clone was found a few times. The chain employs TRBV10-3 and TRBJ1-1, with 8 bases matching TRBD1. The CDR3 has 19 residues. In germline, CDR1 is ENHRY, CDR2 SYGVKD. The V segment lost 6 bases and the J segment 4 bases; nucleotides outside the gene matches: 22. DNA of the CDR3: TGTGCCATCAGGGCCCATCCAGACAGGGGCGAAACCTTGAGCACTGAAGCTTTCTTT. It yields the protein CAIRAHPDRGETLSTEAFF.

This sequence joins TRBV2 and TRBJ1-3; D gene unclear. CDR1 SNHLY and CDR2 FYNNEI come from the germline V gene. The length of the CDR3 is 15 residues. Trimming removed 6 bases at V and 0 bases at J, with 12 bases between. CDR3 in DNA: TGTGCCAGCAGGGAACAGATTAACTCTGGAAACACCATATATTTT. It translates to CASREQINSGNTIYF.

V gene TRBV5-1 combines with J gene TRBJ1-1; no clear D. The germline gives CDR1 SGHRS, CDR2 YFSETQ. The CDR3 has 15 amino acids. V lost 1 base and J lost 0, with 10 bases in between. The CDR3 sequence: CASSLFGDLNTEAFF. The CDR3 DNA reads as TGCGCCAGCAGCTTGTTCGGAGACCTGAACACTGAAGCTTTCTTT.

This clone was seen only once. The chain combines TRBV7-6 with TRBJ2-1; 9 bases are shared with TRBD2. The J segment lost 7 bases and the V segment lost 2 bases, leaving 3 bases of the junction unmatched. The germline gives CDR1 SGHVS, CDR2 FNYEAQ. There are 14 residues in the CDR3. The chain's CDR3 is CASSLSGGPNEQFF. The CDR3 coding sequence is TGTGCCAGCAGCTTAAGCGGGGGGCCTAATGAGCAGTTCTTC.

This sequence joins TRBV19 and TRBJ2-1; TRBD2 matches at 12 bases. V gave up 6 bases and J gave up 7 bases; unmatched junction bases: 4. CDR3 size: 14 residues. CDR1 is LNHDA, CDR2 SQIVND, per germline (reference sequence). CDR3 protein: CASRLAGGWNEQFF. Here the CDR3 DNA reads TGTGCCAGTAGACTAGCGGGGGGTTGGAATGAGCAGTTCTTC.

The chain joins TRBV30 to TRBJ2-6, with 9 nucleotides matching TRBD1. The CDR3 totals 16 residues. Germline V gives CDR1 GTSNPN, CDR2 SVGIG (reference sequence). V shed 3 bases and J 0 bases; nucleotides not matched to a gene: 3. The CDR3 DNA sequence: TGTGCCTGGAGCGGGACAGGGACCTCTGGGGCCAACGTCCTGACTTTC. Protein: CAWSGTGTSGANVLTF.

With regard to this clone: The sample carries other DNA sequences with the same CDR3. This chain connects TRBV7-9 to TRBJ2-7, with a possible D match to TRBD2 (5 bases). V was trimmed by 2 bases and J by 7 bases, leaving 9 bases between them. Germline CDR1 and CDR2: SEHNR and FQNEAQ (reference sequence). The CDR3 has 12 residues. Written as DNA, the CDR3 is TGTGCCAGCAGCTTAATCGGCGGGGAGCAGTACTTC. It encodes CASSLIGGEQYF. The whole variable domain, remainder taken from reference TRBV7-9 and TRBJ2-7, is DTGVSQNPRHKITKRGQNVTFRCDPISEHNRLYWYRQTLGQGPEFLTYFQNEAQLEKSRLLSDRFSAERPKGSFSTLEIQRTEQGDSAMYLCASSLIGGEQYFGPGTRLTVT.

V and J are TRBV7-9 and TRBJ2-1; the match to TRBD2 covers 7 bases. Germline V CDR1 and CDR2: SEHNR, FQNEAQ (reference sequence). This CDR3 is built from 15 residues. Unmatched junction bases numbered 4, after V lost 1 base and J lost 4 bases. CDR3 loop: CASSLEAGIYNEQFF. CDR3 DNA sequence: TGTGCCAGCAGCTTAGAAGCGGGGATTTACAATGAGCAGTTCTTC. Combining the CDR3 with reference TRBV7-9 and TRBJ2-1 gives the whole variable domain DTGVSQNPRHKITKRGQNVTFRCDPISEHNRLYWYRQTLGQGPEFLTYFQNEAQLEKSRLLSDRFSAERPKGSFSTLEIQRTEQGDSAMYLCASSLEAGIYNEQFFGPGTRLTVL.

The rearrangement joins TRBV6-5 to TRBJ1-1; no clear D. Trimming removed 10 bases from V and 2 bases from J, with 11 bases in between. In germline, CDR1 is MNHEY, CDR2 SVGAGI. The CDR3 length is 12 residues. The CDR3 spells CATQNPNTEAFF. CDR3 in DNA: TGTGCCACCCAGAATCCTAACACTGAAGCTTTCTTT.

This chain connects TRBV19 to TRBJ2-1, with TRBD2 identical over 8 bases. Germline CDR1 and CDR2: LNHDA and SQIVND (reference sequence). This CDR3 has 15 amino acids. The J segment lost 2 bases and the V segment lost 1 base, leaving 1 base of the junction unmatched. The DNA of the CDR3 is TGTGCCAGTAGTATAGCGGGGGGGCCCTACAATGAGCAGTTCTTC. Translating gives CASSIAGGPYNEQFF.

CDR3 coding DNA: TGTGCCGTCTCGGACAGCTCTGGAAACACCATATATTTT. Translation gives CAVSDSSGNTIYF. The chain combines TRBV19 with TRBJ1-3; maybe TRBD1 (6 bases). The CDR3 loop spans 13 amino acids. The V and J ends lost 11 bases and 0 bases respectively, with 11 bases between them. Germline CDR1 reads LNHDA; CDR2 reads SQIVND (reference sequence).

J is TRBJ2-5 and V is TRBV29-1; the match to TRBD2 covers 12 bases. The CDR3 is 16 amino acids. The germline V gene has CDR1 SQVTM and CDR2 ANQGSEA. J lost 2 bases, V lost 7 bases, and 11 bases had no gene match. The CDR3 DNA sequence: TGCAGCGCTGTCACCGGGACTAGCGGGTTACAAGAGACCCAGTACTTC. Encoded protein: CSAVTGTSGLQETQYF.

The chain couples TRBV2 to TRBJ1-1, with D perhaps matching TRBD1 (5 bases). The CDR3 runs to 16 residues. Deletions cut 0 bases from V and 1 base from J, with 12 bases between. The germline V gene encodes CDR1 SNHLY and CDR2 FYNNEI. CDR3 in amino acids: CASSEAGEGRNTEAFF. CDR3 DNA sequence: TGTGCCAGCAGTGAAGCGGGGGAGGGTCGGAACACTGAAGCTTTCTTT.

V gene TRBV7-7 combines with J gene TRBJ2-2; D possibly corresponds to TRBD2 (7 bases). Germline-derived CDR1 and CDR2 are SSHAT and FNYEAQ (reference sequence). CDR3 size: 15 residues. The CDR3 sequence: CASETGGPNTGELFF. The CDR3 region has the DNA TGTGCTAGCGAGACGGGGGGCCCGAACACCGGGGAGCTGTTTTTT.

CDR3: CASSQEGLTAAFF. The DNA of the CDR3 is TGTGCCAGCAGCCAAGAGGGCCTGACAGCCGCTTTCTTT. This sequence joins TRBV3-1 (or the pseudogene TRBV3-2) and TRBJ1-1; D may be TRBD1 (5 bases). The CDR3 totals 13 residues. V lost 0 bases and J 11 bases, leaving 13 bases between the germline ends. CDR1 is LGHDT, CDR2 YNNKEL, per germline (reference sequence).

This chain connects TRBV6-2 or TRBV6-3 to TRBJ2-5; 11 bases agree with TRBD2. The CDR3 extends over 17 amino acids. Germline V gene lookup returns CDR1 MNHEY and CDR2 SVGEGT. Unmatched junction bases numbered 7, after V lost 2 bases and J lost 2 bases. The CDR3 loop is CASSYPTSGGYQETQYF. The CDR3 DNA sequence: TGTGCCAGCAGTTACCCCACTAGCGGGGGATATCAAGAGACCCAGTACTTC.

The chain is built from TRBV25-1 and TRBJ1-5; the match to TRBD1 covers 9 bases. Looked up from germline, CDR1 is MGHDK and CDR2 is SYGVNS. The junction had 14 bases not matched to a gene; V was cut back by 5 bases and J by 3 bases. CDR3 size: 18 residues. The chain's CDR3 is CASSLPRTGDMYNQPQHF. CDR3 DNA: TGTGCCAGCAGTCTACCTCGGACAGGGGATATGTACAATCAGCCCCAGCATTTT.

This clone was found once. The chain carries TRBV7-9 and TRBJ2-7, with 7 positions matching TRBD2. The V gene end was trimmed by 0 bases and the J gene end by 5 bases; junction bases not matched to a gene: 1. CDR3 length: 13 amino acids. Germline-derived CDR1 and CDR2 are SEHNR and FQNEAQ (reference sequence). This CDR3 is CASSLAGRDEQYF. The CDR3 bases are TGTGCCAGCAGCTTAGCGGGGAGGGACGAGCAGTACTTC.